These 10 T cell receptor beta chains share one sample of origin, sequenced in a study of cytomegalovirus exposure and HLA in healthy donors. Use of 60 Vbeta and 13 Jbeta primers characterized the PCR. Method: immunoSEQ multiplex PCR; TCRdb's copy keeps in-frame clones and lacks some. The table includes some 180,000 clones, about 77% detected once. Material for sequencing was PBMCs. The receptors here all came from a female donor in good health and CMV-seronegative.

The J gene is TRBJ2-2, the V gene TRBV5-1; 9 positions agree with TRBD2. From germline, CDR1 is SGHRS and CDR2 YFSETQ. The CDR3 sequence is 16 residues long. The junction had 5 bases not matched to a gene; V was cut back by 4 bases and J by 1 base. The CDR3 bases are TGCGCCAGCAGCCTTCAGACTAGCGGGAACACCGGGGAGCTGTTTTTT. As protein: CASSLQTSGNTGELFF.

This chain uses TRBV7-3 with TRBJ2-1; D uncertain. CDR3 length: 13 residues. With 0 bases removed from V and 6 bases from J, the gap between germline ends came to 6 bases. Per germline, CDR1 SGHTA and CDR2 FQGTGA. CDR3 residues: CASSLTSPNEQFF. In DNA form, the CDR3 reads TGTGCCAGCAGCTTAACTAGCCCCAATGAGCAGTTCTTC.

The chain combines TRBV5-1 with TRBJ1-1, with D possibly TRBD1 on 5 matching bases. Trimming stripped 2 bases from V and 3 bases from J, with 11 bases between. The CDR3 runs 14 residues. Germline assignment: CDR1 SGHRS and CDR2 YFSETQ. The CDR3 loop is CASSLTGTDTEAFF. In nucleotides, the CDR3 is TGCGCCAGCAGCTTAACAGGAACTGACACTGAAGCTTTCTTT.

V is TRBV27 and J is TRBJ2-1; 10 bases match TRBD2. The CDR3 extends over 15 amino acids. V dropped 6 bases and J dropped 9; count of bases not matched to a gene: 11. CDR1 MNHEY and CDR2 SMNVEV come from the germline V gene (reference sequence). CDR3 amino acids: CASSEAGGPFPEQFF. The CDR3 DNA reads TGTGCCAGCAGCGAAGCGGGAGGGCCTTTTCCTGAGCAGTTCTTC.

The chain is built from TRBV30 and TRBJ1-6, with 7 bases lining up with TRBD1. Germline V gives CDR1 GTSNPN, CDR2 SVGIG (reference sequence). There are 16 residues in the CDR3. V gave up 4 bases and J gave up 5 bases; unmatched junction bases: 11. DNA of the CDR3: TGTGCCTGGAATACGGGTTGGGACAGCAATAATTCACCCCTCCACTTT. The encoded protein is CAWNTGWDSNNSPLHF.

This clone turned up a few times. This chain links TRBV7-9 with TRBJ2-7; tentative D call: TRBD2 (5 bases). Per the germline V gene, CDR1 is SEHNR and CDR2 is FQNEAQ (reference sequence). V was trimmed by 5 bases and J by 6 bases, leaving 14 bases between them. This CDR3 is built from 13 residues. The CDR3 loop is CASSLGTGFEQYF. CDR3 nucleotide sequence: TGTGCCAGCAGCCTGGGAACGGGGTTCGAGCAGTACTTC.

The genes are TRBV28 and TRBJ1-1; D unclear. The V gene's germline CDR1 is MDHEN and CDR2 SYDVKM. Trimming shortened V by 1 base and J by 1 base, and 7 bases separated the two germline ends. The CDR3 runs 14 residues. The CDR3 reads CASSLLGANTEAFF. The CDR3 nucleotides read TGTGCCAGCAGTTTATTGGGCGCGAACACTGAAGCTTTCTTT.

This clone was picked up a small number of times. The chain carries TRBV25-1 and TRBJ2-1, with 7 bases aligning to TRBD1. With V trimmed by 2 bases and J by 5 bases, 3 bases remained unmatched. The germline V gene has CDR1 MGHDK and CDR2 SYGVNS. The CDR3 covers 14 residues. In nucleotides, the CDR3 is TGTGCCAGCAGTGAACCTGGGACAGACAATGAGCAGTTCTTC. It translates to CASSEPGTDNEQFF.

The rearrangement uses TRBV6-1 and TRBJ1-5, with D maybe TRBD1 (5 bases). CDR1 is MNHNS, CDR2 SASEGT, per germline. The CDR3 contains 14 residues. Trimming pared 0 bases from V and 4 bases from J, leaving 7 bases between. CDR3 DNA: TGTGCCAGCAGTGAAGCACGGGGGAATCAGCCCCAGCATTTT. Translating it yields CASSEARGNQPQHF.

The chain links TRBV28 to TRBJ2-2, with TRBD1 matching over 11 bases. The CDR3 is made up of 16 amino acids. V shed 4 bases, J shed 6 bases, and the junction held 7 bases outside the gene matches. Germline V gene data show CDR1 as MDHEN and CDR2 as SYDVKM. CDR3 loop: CASSYRWGQGAGELFF. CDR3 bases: TGTGCCAGCAGTTACCGCTGGGGACAGGGGGCCGGGGAGCTGTTTTTT.